This TCR beta chain was captured in a study of T cells in Graves' hyperthyroidism and ophthalmopathy. The V segment lost 5 bases and the J segment 6 bases; nucleotides outside the gene matches: 16. CDR3 length: 16 residues. RNA transcripts gave rise to amplified TCR beta CDR3 regions. The study used the HTBI primer set for a first-round RT-PCR of the TCR CDR3. TCRdb passed the multiplex PCR reads through MiXCR, listing each CDR3 protein once. Here the sample spans some 560,000 distinct CDR3 sequences, less than 15% being singletons. Stable disease denoted Graves' hyperthyroidism without ophthalmopathy progression within 18 months. Subjects aged 18 to 65 presented with newly diagnosed hyperthyroidism of less than 2 months' duration. Uncontrolled infection, other autoimmune disease, pregnancy or lactation disqualified patients from enrolment. This clonotype occurred many times. Its antigen remains unidentified.

Findings of the study overall: For ophthalmopathy, model prediction preceded onset by a median 6.5 months.

This clonotype originated in a woman aged 40 to 50 with Graves' hyperthyroidism. The rearrangement links TRBV12-3 or TRBV12-4 to TRBJ2-7, with 7 bases identical to TRBD2. Sample: blood. The CDR3 DNA follows: TGTGCCAGCAGTGGAGGGGTGGGAGCGGGAATTTCCGAGCAGTACTTC. Translating it yields CASSGGVGAGISEQYF.